The rows below give T cell receptor beta chains drawn from one sample of a study of cytomegalovirus exposure and HLA in healthy donors. Some clones are missing from TCRdb's copy, which holds only in-frame ones; the method was immunoSEQ multiplex PCR. The table has fewer than 250,000 clones, around nine tenths seen once; the top ten hold 1.5% to 2%. Sequenced: PBMCs. The receptors stem from a woman aged 18-29 years in good health and CMV-seronegative. The CDR3 runs from the conserved cysteine through the conserved F or W. The D gene is left open where the match is weak. The listing skips clone size in some rows; elsewhere it reads once, few, many or a size class.

TRBJ1-2,.,TRBV19,TRBD1,TGTGCCAGTAGTATAGTCCTGGGACAGGCTAACTATGGCTACACCTTC,CASSIVLGQANYGYTF
TRBJ1-1,.,TRBV10-3,TRBD1,TGCGCCATCAGTGCCACCCTAGGGGGCGCGGAAACTGAAGCTTTCTTT,CAISATLGGAETEAFF
TRBJ2-7,.,TRBV7-9,.,TGTGCCAGCAGCGAGGACTTCTCCTACGAGCAGTACTTC,CASSEDFSYEQYF
TRBJ2-5,few,TRBV5-4,TRBD2,TGTGCCACCCGAGGAAGGACTAGCGGGAGTGCTGAGACCCAGTACTTC,CATRGRTSGSAETQYF
TRBJ1-2,.,TRBV28,.,TGTGCCAGCACTATCGGACAGGGCTACACCTTC,CASTIGQGYTF
TRBJ2-1,.,TRBV15,TRBD2,TGTGCCACCAGCAGAGATCCCGGCGGGGGGGGGACTAGGAGGCAGTTCTTC,CATSRDPGGGGTRRQFF
TRBJ2-7,.,TRBV6-1,.,TGTGCCAGCAGTGAGGGCCCCGCGTTCACCTACGAGCAGTACTTC,CASSEGPAFTYEQYF
TRBJ2-7,.,TRBV30,TRBD2,TGTGCCTGGAGAGTTTTAGCGGGACTAGCGGGTCCCGGGTACGAGCAGTACTTC,CAWRVLAGLAGPGYEQYF
TRBJ2-7,.,TRBV4-1,.,TGCGCCAGCAGCCAAGATCCGCTTGGTCGCGGATCCTACGAGCAGTACTTC,CASSQDPLGRGSYEQYF
TRBJ2-7,once,TRBV29-1,TRBD2,TGCAGCGCGGGAGGAGGTTACGAGCAGTACTTC,CSAGGGYEQYF
TRBJ2-1,.,TRBV5-1,TRBD1,TGCGCCAGCAGAGAGCAGGGGGTCGATGAGCAGTTCTTC,CASREQGVDEQFF
TRBJ1-1,.,TRBV19,TRBD1,TGTGCCAGTGGAGACAGGGACACTGAAGCTTTCTTT,CASGDRDTEAFF
TRBJ2-7,few,TRBV5-5,.,TGTGCCAGCAGCTTGGAACAGATAAGTACCTACGAGCAGTACTTC,CASSLEQISTYEQYF
TRBJ2-5,.,TRBV19,TRBD1,TGTGCCAGTAGTACGGGACAGACGGGGACCCAGTACTTC,CASSTGQTGTQYF
TRBJ2-7,.,TRBV6-9,.,TGTGCCAGCAGCCCAACTCCGGGGGAGCAGTACTTC,CASSPTPGEQYF
TRBJ2-5,.,TRBV12-5,TRBD2,TGTGCTAGTGGTTTGGCCCGGACTAGCGGGAGTGGGGAGACCCAGTACTTC,CASGLARTSGSGETQYF
TRBJ2-7,.,TRBV5-4,TRBD1,TGTGCCAGCAGCCCCGGGGACAGGGGGCGACTGGAGCAGTACTTC,CASSPGDRGRLEQYF
TRBJ2-3,.,TRBV14,TRBD2,TGTGCCAGCAGCCAAAGACTAGCGGGAGCCGCGGGGGATACGCAGTATTTT,CASSQRLAGAAGDTQYF
TRBJ2-2,.,TRBV10-1,.,TGCGCCAGCGGCGACGCGACGGGGGACAGCAACACCGGGGAGCTGTTTTTT,CASGDATGDSNTGELFF
TRBJ1-6,.,TRBV5-1,TRBD1,TGCGCCAGCAGCTTCGGTAGACAGGGGGCCAGGAGTTCACCCCTCCACTTT,CASSFGRQGARSSPLHF
TRBJ2-7,.,TRBV28,TRBD1,TGTGCCAGCAGCGTATTGGGACAGTACTACGAGCAGTACTTC,CASSVLGQYYEQYF
TRBJ1-3,.,TRBV28,.,TGTGCCAGCAGTGGCCTTTTGGGCCGCTCTGGAAACACCATATATTTT,CASSGLLGRSGNTIYF
TRBJ2-7,.,TRBV18,TRBD1,TGTGCCAGCTCAAGGGACAGCCTCTCCTACGAGCAGTACTTC,CASSRDSLSYEQYF
TRBJ2-3,.,TRBV19,.,TGTGCCAGTAGTTTGGGTCAGGGCACAGATACGCAGTATTTT,CASSLGQGTDTQYF
TRBJ2-3,.,TRBV28,TRBD1,TGTGCCAGCAGTCAGGGACAGAGCACAGATACGCAGTATTTT,CASSQGQSTDTQYF
TRBJ2-5,.,TRBV6-5,.,TGTGCCAGCAGCACCCAGGGGACGGGTACCCAGTACTTC,CASSTQGTGTQYF
TRBJ1-3,once,TRBV10-1,.,TGCGCCAGCAGTGTGAGAGGAAACACCATATATTTT,CASSVRGNTIYF
TRBJ2-3,.,TRBV9,.,TGTGCCAGCAGTTTCTCCGAGCGGGATACGCAGTATTTT,CASSFSERDTQYF
TRBJ2-1,.,TRBV15,.,TGTGCCACCAGCAGAGACGCGGAGGGGGCTGAGCAGTTCTTC,CATSRDAEGAEQFF
TRBJ2-1,.,TRBV2,TRBD2,TGTGCCAGCAGGGGCAGCGGGGGGCAAAACTACAATGAGCAGTTCTTC,CASRGSGGQNYNEQFF
TRBJ2-1,.,TRBV6-4,.,TGTGCCAGCAGTGAACTACCCTACAATGAGCAGTTCTTC,CASSELPYNEQFF